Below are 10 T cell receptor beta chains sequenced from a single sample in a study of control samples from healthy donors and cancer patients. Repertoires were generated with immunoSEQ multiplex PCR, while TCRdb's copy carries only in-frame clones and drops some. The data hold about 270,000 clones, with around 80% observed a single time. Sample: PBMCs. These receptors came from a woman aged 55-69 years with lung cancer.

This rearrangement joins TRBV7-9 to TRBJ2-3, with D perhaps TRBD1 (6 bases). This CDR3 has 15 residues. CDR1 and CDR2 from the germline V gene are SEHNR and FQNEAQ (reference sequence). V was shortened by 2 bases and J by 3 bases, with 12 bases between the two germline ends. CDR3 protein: CASSLRRGSTDTQYF. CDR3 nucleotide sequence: TGTGCCAGCAGCTTAAGAAGGGGGTCGACAGATACGCAGTATTTT. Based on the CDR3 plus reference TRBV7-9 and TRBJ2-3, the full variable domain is DTGVSQNPRHKITKRGQNVTFRCDPISEHNRLYWYRQTLGQGPEFLTYFQNEAQLEKSRLLSDRFSAERPKGSFSTLEIQRTEQGDSAMYLCASSLRRGSTDTQYFGPGTRLTVL.

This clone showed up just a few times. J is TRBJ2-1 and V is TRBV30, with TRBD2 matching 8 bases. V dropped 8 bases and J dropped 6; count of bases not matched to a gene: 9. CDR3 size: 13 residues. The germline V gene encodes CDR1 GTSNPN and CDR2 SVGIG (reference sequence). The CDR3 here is CARRRAGGNEQFF. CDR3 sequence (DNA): TGTGCCCGGCGGAGGGCGGGAGGCAATGAGCAGTTCTTC. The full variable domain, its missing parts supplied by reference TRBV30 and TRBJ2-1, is SQTIHQWPATLVQPVGSPLSLECTVEGTSNPNLYWYRQAAGRGLQLLFYSVGIGQISSEVPQNLSASRPQDRQFILSSKKLLLSDSGFYLCARRRAGGNEQFFGPGTRLTVL.

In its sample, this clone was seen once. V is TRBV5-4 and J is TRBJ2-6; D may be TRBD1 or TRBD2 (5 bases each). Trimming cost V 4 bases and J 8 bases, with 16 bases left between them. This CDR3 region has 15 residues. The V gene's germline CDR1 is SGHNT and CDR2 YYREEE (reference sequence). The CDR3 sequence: CASSVSGGVPNVLTF. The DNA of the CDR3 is TGTGCCAGCAGCGTCAGTGGGGGTGTACCCAACGTCCTGACTTTC.

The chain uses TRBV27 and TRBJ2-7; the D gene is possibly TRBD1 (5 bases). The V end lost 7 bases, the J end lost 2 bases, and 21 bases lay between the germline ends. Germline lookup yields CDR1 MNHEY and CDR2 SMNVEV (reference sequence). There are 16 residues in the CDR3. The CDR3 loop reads CASKSLGAGGTYEQYF. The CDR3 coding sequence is TGTGCCAGCAAATCATTAGGGGCCGGTGGAACCTACGAGCAGTACTTC.

Written as DNA, the CDR3 is TGTGCCAGCAGACGCGGACCCTACTACGAGCAGTACTTC. This encodes CASRRGPYYEQYF. The V and J genes are TRBV6-5 and TRBJ2-7, with no clear D. Germline values: CDR1 MNHEY, CDR2 SVGAGI. Trimming left V 6 bases short and J 3 bases short, with 12 bases between. The CDR3 is made up of 13 amino acids.

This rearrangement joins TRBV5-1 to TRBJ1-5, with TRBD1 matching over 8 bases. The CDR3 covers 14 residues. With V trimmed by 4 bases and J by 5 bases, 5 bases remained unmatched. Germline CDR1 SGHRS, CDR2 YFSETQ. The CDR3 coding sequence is TGCGCCAGCAGCAAGACAGGGGATGATCAGCCCCAGCATTTT. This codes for CASSKTGDDQPQHF.

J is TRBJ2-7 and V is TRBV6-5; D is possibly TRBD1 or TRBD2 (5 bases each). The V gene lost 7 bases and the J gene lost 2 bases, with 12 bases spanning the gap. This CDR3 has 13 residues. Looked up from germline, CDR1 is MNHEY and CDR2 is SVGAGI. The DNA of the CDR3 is TGTGCCAGCACCCGGGACGGAACCTACGAGCAGTACTTC. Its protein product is CASTRDGTYEQYF.

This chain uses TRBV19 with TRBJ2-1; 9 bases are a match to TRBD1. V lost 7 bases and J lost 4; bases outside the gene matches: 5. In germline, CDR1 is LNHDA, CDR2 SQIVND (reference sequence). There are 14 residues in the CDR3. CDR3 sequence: CASNDRGAYNEQFF. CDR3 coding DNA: TGTGCCAGTAACGACAGGGGGGCGTACAATGAGCAGTTCTTC.

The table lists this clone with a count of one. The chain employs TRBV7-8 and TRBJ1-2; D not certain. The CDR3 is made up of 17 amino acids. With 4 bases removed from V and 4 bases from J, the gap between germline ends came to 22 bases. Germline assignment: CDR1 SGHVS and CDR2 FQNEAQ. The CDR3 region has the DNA TGTGCCAGCAGCTCGTTCTTTCAGGAACAACTCAGCTATGGCTACACCTTC. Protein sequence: CASSSFFQEQLSYGYTF.

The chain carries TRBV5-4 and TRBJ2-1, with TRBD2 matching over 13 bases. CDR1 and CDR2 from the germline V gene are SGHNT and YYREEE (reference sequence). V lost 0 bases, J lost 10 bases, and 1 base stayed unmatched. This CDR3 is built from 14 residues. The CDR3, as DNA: TGTGCCAGCAGCTTGGGGGGACTAGCGGGAGAGCAGTTCTTC. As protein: CASSLGGLAGEQFF.